This T cell receptor (beta chain) was sequenced for a study of CD8 T cells in Susac syndrome. CDR3 length equals 12 residues. Germline V CDR1 and CDR2: MNHEY, SVGEGT. V shed 2 bases, J shed 16 bases, and the junction held 8 bases outside the gene matches. In blood CD8+ and CD4+ T cells, TCR beta underwent sequencing. Treatment-naive patients with stable or active relapsing-remitting disease served as multiple sclerosis controls. Through negative isolation, CD4+ and CD8+ T cells were obtained, while TEMRA cells were enriched using FACS. Reverse transcription of 0.5 to 1 ug RNA used random hexamers. Each CDR3 protein gets one entry after TCRdb re-called the immunoSEQ multiplex PCR reads with MiXCR. The repertoire holds 65,000 to 80,000 distinct CDR3 sequences, 91% seen once, with around 0.49% in the top ten.

The chain is built from TRBV6-2 or TRBV6-3 and TRBJ1-5; TRBD1 aligns across 7 bases. The TCR was taken from a human donor with multiple sclerosis. The sequencing sample was made of CD8+ T cells from PBMCs. CDR3 amino acids: CASSYGTDPRHF. In DNA form, the CDR3 reads TGTGCCAGCAGTTACGGGACAGACCCCCGACATTTT.